The clone carrying this TCR beta chain shows up as medium-sized (0.01 to 0.1%) by frequency. As yet, its antigen is unknown. CDR1 and CDR2 (germline): SGHAT, FQNNGV. CDR3 length: 15 residues. The data stem from a study of T cells expressing NK-cell markers. Across the whole study: Repertoires of TCR beta were obtained from T cells sorted as CD3+CD56+NKG2C+, CD3+CD56+NKG2C- and CD3+CD56-NKG2C+. Study-wide results and caveats: In several donors, dominant clonotypes made up roughly 28.3-65% of CD3+CD56-NKG2C+ cells. The share of CD8+ T cells held by dominant NKG2C+ clonotypes was roughly 1.0-7.5% in about 6 donors.

A 5'RACE template switching approach incorporating UMIs was used to make TCR beta cDNA. No DNA is given; TCRdb re-called the 5' RACE reads and lists each CDR3 protein once. The sample table includes approximately 15,000 distinct CDR3 sequences. This clonotype was obtained from a man aged 18-75 years in good health. The chain recombines TRBV11-2 with TRBJ2-1. The sample was blood T cells: a sorted CD56 or NKG2C T cell subset, CD4+ or CD8+ T cells, or bulk PBMC T cells (not recorded which). The CDR3 region is CASSSYRDSVNEQFF.